Following are 32 T cell receptor beta chains from one sample sequenced in a study of T cells in Graves' hyperthyroidism and ophthalmopathy. The investigators amplified TCR beta CDR3 regions from RNA transcripts. During a first-round RT-PCR of the TCR CDR3, the HTBI primer set was used. TCRdb fed the multiplex PCR reads into MiXCR, producing one record per CDR3 protein. The sample has under 700,000 distinct CDR3 sequences; approximately 44% are singletons. Sequencing input: peripheral blood or thyroid tissue (not recorded which). The receptors were sampled from a woman aged 18-30 years with Graves' hyperthyroidism.

The table lists this clonotype with many counts. The rearrangement uses TRBV7-2 and TRBJ2-7; 9 bases are a match to TRBD1. The junction had 5 bases not matched to a gene; V was cut back by 5 bases and J by 6 bases. Germline V lookup: CDR1 SGHTA, CDR2 FQGNSA. The CDR3 sequence is 13 residues long. CDR3 bases: TGTGCCAGCAGCACCCCGACAGGGGGCGAGCAGTACTTC. Amino acids: CASSTPTGGEQYF.

This chain connects TRBV5-1 to TRBJ2-5; TRBD2 matches 10 bases. This CDR3 spans 15 amino acids. CDR1 and CDR2 (germline): SGHRS, YFSETQ. The V segment lost 4 bases and the J segment 4 bases; nucleotides outside the gene matches: 7. CDR3 protein: CASSPQLAGPETQYF. The CDR3 nucleotides are TGCGCCAGCAGCCCACAACTAGCGGGACCAGAGACCCAGTACTTC.

The CDR3 spells CASSLGGILLNQYF. The CDR3 nucleotides read TGTGCCAGCAGCTTAGGGGGCATCCTCCTAAATCAGTACTTC. The V and J genes are TRBV7-9 and TRBJ2-7, with D perhaps matching TRBD1 (5 bases). The CDR3 is made up of 14 amino acids. Germline V gene data show CDR1 as SEHNR and CDR2 as FQNEAQ (reference sequence). V was shortened by 1 base and J by 10 bases, with 17 bases between the two germline ends.

The chain recombines TRBV10-3 with TRBJ2-7; 9 bases line up with TRBD2. Germline trimming cut 10 bases from V and 2 bases from J; bases unmatched to any gene: 9. From germline, CDR1 is ENHRY and CDR2 SYGVKD. The CDR3 length is 14 residues. The CDR3 DNA sequence: TGTGCCACCCGGTACGCGGGAGGGACCTACGAGCAGTACTTC. Protein: CATRYAGGTYEQYF.

This clonotype was observed once. The CDR3 DNA reads as TGTGCCAGCAGCTTGGGCGGGGTTCAGAACACTGAAGCTTTCTTT. It specifies CASSLGGVQNTEAFF. The rearrangement uses TRBV7-4 and TRBJ1-1; D call uncertain. Trimming removed 3 bases at V and 1 base at J, with 12 bases between. Germline values: CDR1 SGHVT, CDR2 SQSDAQ. The CDR3 length is 15 residues.

This clonotype was seen a handful of times. The gene calls are TRBV2 and TRBJ2-7, with D maybe TRBD2 (6 bases). This CDR3 contains 16 residues. Trimming took 5 bases from V and 1 from J, leaving 18 bases between them. Germline CDR1 is SNHLY and CDR2 is FYNNEI. The CDR3 loop is CASSPEEGRASYEQYF. The DNA of the CDR3 is TGTGCCAGCAGTCCTGAGGAGGGGCGGGCTTCCTACGAGCAGTACTTC.

Regarding this clonotype: A much larger clone sits a single nucleotide away, making a read error possible. The chain couples TRBV15 to TRBJ2-7; D unclear. Per the germline V gene, CDR1 is LNHNV and CDR2 is YYDKDF (reference sequence). The CDR3 contains 17 residues. V was pared by 1 base and J by 4 bases, with 20 bases between. CDR3 coding DNA: TGTGCCACCAGCAGAGGTCGAACGGACCACCCCTTATACGAGCAGTACTTC. Protein sequence: CATSRGRTDHPLYEQYF.

Concerning this clonotype: At one end the junction does not follow the germline gene, possibly because of a read error. The rearrangement uses TRBV6-4 and TRBJ1-5; D gene ambiguous. The germline CDR1 and CDR2 sequences are MRHNA and SNTAGT. The CDR3 is 17 residues long. CDR3 in DNA: TGTGCTAGCAGTGACCCCGTCAGTCTCGATAGCAATCAGCCCCAGCATTTT. This codes for CASSDPVSLDSNQPQHF.

The chain links TRBV29-1 to TRBJ1-2; weak D call: TRBD1 (5 bases). From germline, CDR1 is SQVTM and CDR2 ANQGSEA. There are 11 residues in the CDR3. Trimming took off 7 bases at V and 12 bases at J, with 18 bases between the two ends. The CDR3 is CSATSGTGNTF. The CDR3 bases are TGCAGCGCAACCTCAGGGACTGGAAACACCTTC. Looking up the rest from reference TRBV29-1 and TRBJ1-2 gives the full variable domain: SAVISQKPSRDICQRGTSLTIQCQVDSQVTMMFWYRQQPGQSLTLIATANQGSEATYESGFVIDKFPISRPNLTFSTLTVSNMSPEDSSIYLCSATSGTGNTFGSGTRLTVV.

The chain joins TRBV11-2 to TRBJ2-2, with D maybe TRBD2 (6 bases). CDR3 size: 15 residues. Germline loops: CDR1 SGHAT, CDR2 FQNNGV. V was pared by 2 bases and J by 3 bases, with 10 bases between. CDR3 bases: TGTGCCAGCAGCTTACGGGGGAAGTACACCGGGGAGCTGTTTTTT. Translation gives CASSLRGKYTGELFF. The variable domain in full, with the rest retrieved from reference TRBV11-2 and TRBJ2-2, is EAGVAQSPRYKIIEKRQSVAFWCNPISGHATLYWYQQILGQGPKLLIQFQNNGVVDDSQLPKDRFSAERLKGVDSTLKIQPAKLEDSAVYLCASSLRGKYTGELFFGEGSRLTVL.

This sequence joins TRBV24-1 and TRBJ1-6; 9 nucleotides match TRBD1. The V segment lost 5 bases and the J segment 17 bases; nucleotides outside the gene matches: 9. CDR3 length: 13 residues. In germline, CDR1 is KGHDR, CDR2 SFDVKD. The DNA for the CDR3 is TGTGCCACCAGTGGCCCAGGGACAGGGAAGGTCCACTTT. Amino acid sequence: CATSGPGTGKVHF.

This clonotype was counted once. This chain joins TRBV15 and TRBJ2-6; TRBD1 aligns across 10 bases. The CDR3 length is 15 residues. Germline CDR1 is LNHNV and CDR2 is YYDKDF (reference sequence). Losses at the gene ends were 6 bases for V and 3 bases for J; bases not matched to a gene: 2. The CDR3 protein is CATRGDRGGANVLTF. Here the CDR3 DNA reads TGTGCCACCAGGGGGGACAGGGGTGGGGCCAACGTCCTGACTTTC.

A remark on this clonotype: One junction end disagrees with the germline gene, perhaps due to a read error. V and J are TRBV20-1 and TRBJ2-7, with 9 bases that match TRBD2. The CDR3 runs 16 residues. Germline V gene data show CDR1 as DFQATT and CDR2 as SNEGSKA (reference sequence). CDR3 loop: CSAREGSGRFFYEQYF. The CDR3 coding sequence is TGCAGTGCTCGAGAGGGGAGCGGGAGGTTCTTCTACGAGCAGTACTTC.

This clonotype came up many times. V is TRBV29-1 and J is TRBJ1-4; D gene ambiguous. Trimming pared 0 bases from V and 10 bases from J, leaving 6 bases between. Germline V gives CDR1 SQVTM, CDR2 ANQGSEA. CDR3 length equals 11 residues. CDR3 residues: CSVEDLGKLFF. As DNA, the CDR3 is TGCAGCGTTGAAGATCTCGGAAAACTGTTTTTT.

Notes on this clonotype: The germline gene is not matched at one end of the junction; a read error may be the cause. The CDR3 spells CAARAQALNSPLHF. CDR3 DNA: TGTGCAGCGCGAGCCCAGGCCTTAAATTCACCCCTCCACTTT. V is TRBV10-2 and J is TRBJ1-6; D call uncertain. Per germline, CDR1 WSHSY and CDR2 SAAADI. CDR3 length: 14 residues.

The rearrangement joins TRBV15 to TRBJ1-5; no clear D. V shed 3 bases and J shed 2 bases, with 8 bases lying between them. Germline CDR1 is LNHNV and CDR2 is YYDKDF (reference sequence). The CDR3 loop spans 14 amino acids. CDR3 region: CATSSLRGNQPQHF. CDR3 DNA sequence: TGTGCCACCAGCAGTTTACGAGGCAATCAGCCCCAGCATTTT.

The chain employs TRBV12-5 and TRBJ1-5, with D tentatively TRBD1 (6 bases). CDR3 length: 17 residues. CDR1 LGHNT and CDR2 FRNRAP come from the germline V gene. Trimming took off 1 base at V and 1 base at J, with 14 bases between the two ends. CDR3 nucleotides: TGTGCTAGTGGTTTGGATGGGGGGCGAAGGAGCAATCAGCCCCAGCATTTT. Translation gives CASGLDGGRRSNQPQHF. Full variable domain (outside the CDR3, taken from reference TRBV12-5 and TRBJ1-5): DARVTQTPRHKVTEMGQEVTMRCQPILGHNTVFWYRQTMMQGLELLAYFRNRAPLDDSGMPKDRFSAEMPDATLATLKIQPSEPRDSAVYFCASGLDGGRRSNQPQHFGDGTRLSIL.

As for this clonotype: The CDR3 does not end in the conserved phenylalanine or tryptophan, so this is likely a read error. The DNA is left out, because the CDR3 cannot be placed on it with certainty; the CDR3 is given as TCRdb lists it. This sequence joins TRBV7-6 and TRBJ2-7; the D segment call TRBD1 is taken from the table without a DNA check. CDR1 SGHVS and CDR2 FNYEAQ come from the germline V gene. The CDR3 has 8 residues if both end residues are counted. The CDR3 spells CASSLERQ.

J is TRBJ1-4 and V is TRBV7-2; D may be TRBD1 (5 bases). Germline V gene lookup returns CDR1 SGHTA and CDR2 FQGNSA. The CDR3 spans 15 residues. Trimming stripped 6 bases from V and 0 bases from J, with 11 bases between. The CDR3 DNA follows: TGTGCCAGCAGTTCGGACACCTCAACTAATGAAAAACTGTTTTTT. It encodes CASSSDTSTNEKLFF.

The rearrangement joins TRBV10-3 to TRBJ1-2, with TRBD1 matching over 10 bases. The CDR3 runs to 14 residues. Per germline, CDR1 ENHRY and CDR2 SYGVKD. The V segment lost 7 bases and the J segment 6 bases; nucleotides outside the gene matches: 8. CDR3 residues: CAITPGQGVNGYTF. Written as DNA, the CDR3 is TGTGCCATCACCCCAGGACAGGGGGTCAATGGCTACACCTTC.

As to this clonotype: One end of the junction varies from germline; a read error may be responsible. V and J are TRBV7-2 and TRBJ2-7; 15 bases agree with TRBD2. The CDR3 is 17 amino acids. In germline, CDR1 is SGHTA, CDR2 FQGNSA. The CDR3 region has the DNA TGCGCCAGCAGCCACGCCGGACTAGCGGGAGGGCCGGGTGAGCAGTACTTC. Its protein product is CASSHAGLAGGPGEQYF. The full variable domain, with the rest looked up from reference TRBV7-2 and TRBJ2-7, is GAGVSQSPSNKVTEKGKDVELRCDPISGHTALYWYRQSLGQGLEFLIYFQGNSAPDKSGLPSDRFSAERTGGSVSTLTIQRTQQEDSAVYLCASSHAGLAGGPGEQYFGPGTRLTVT.

This clonotype appeared many times. The chain uses TRBV25-1 and TRBJ2-7, with a tentative D call TRBD1 (5 bases). Germline V gives CDR1 MGHDK, CDR2 SYGVNS. The CDR3 length is 14 residues. V lost 1 base to trimming and J lost 2 bases, with 9 bases between them. As DNA, the CDR3 is TGTGCCAGCAGTGAATTTCAGGGCGCCTACGAGCAGTACTTC. Translation: CASSEFQGAYEQYF.

A few counts support this clonotype. The rearrangement links TRBV7-6 to TRBJ2-2; D is ambiguous. The CDR3 contains 15 residues. CDR1 is SGHVS and CDR2 is FNYEAQ in the germline V gene. V was pared by 5 bases and J by 2 bases, with 12 bases between. CDR3 DNA: TGTGCCAGCAGCCAAGCCCTACAAAACACCGGGGAGCTGTTTTTT. Translating gives CASSQALQNTGELFF.

Worth noting for this clonotype: A single base separates this from a much larger clone, so it may be a read error. The chain is built from TRBV25-1 and TRBJ2-7; possible D gene TRBD2, 5 bases. The CDR3 is 12 residues long. The germline CDR1 and CDR2 sequences are MGHDK and SYGVNS. With 0 bases removed from V and 6 bases from J, the gap between germline ends came to 6 bases. The chain's CDR3 is CASSEYGLEQYF. For the CDR3, the DNA is TGTGCCAGCAGTGAATATGGACTCGAGCAGTACTTC.

The V and J genes are TRBV20-1 and TRBJ2-7; no reliable D call. Per the germline V gene, CDR1 is DFQATT and CDR2 is SNEGSKA (reference sequence). The CDR3 totals 15 residues. The V and J ends lost 3 bases and 4 bases respectively, with 19 bases between them. The CDR3, as DNA: TGCAGTGCTAGCCCCACTGGCGGCACAGCTTACGAGCAGTACTTC. As protein: CSASPTGGTAYEQYF.

The chain couples TRBV14 to TRBJ1-6; D is perhaps TRBD1 (5 bases). With 7 bases removed from V and 9 bases from J, the gap between germline ends came to 13 bases. Germline CDR1 reads SGHDN; CDR2 reads FVKESK. The CDR3 has 13 residues. The chain's CDR3 is CASTQSGGSPLHF. Here the CDR3 DNA reads TGTGCCAGCACTCAATCGGGGGGTTCACCCCTCCACTTT.

This chain joins TRBV12-3 or TRBV12-4 and TRBJ1-2; perhaps TRBD1 as D (5 bases). V was trimmed by 4 bases and J by 4 bases, leaving 16 bases between them. The CDR3 extends over 15 amino acids. CDR3 loop: CASSYRPDSGYGYTF. The CDR3 DNA reads TGTGCCAGCAGTTACCGACCCGACAGTGGCTATGGCTACACCTTC.

This chain connects TRBV25-1 to TRBJ1-1; D ambiguous. The germline CDR1 and CDR2 sequences are MGHDK and SYGVNS. V gave up 5 bases and J gave up 4 bases, with 11 bases separating them. This CDR3 spans 13 amino acids. In nucleotides, the CDR3 is TGTGCCAGCAGTTACGGGCAGATCACTGAAGCTTTCTTT. This translates into CASSYGQITEAFF.

Note on this clonotype: This may be a read error, as it is one base from a much larger clone. V and J are TRBV25-1 and TRBJ1-2; D may be TRBD1 (6 bases). The CDR3 loop spans 14 amino acids. V lost 5 bases and J 2 bases, leaving 12 bases between the germline ends. Germline assignment: CDR1 MGHDK and CDR2 SYGVNS. This CDR3 is CASSPHRENYGYTF. Here the CDR3 DNA reads TGTGCCAGCAGTCCCCACAGGGAGAACTATGGCTACACCTTC.

The table lists this clonotype with many counts. The V call is TRBV7-9, the J call TRBJ2-5, with TRBD2 as a possible D gene (6 bases). Germline CDR1 and CDR2: SEHNR and FQNEAQ (reference sequence). V was clipped by 2 bases and J by 7 bases, with 11 bases between them. The CDR3 consists of 13 residues. In DNA form, the CDR3 reads TGTGCCAGCAGCTTACAGGGAGGTTCGACCCAGTACTTC. Its protein product is CASSLQGGSTQYF.

The chain uses TRBV10-3 and TRBJ1-4, with 7 bases lining up with TRBD1. Germline lookup yields CDR1 ENHRY and CDR2 SYGVKD. V gave up 10 bases and J gave up 3 bases; unmatched junction bases: 11. CDR3 size: 15 residues. The CDR3 here is CATPGQANSNEKLFF. CDR3 DNA sequence: TGTGCCACACCCGGACAGGCGAACTCTAATGAAAAACTGTTTTTT.

J is TRBJ2-7 and V is TRBV20-1; possibly TRBD2 for D (6 bases). The CDR3 runs to 13 residues. Trimming left V 6 bases short and J 1 base short, with 13 bases between. The germline V gene has CDR1 DFQATT and CDR2 SNEGSKA (reference sequence). The CDR3 region has the DNA TGCAGTGCCCAGACTAGAGATTCCTACGAGCAGTACTTC. Translation gives CSAQTRDSYEQYF.